This TCR beta chain appears in the sequencing data of a study of patients and donors after allogeneic stem cell transplantation. This CDR3 is built from 16 residues. V was clipped by 3 bases and J by 4 bases, with 14 bases between them. In germline, CDR1 is KGHDR, CDR2 SFDVKD. MiXCR, run by TCRdb on the RT-PCR reads, gives a single entry per CDR3 protein. The table records roughly 940,000 distinct CDR3 sequences, about a sixth of them present only once. This receptor was identified in a human donor who was either an allogeneic HSCT recipient or a stem cell or donor lymphocyte infusion donor (not recorded which). It is not recorded whose cells these are; they may come from a transplant donor. The sample taken for sequencing was blood, either unsorted or a sorted T cell fraction (not recorded which). The chain recombines TRBV24-1 with TRBJ2-2; tentatively, D is TRBD1 (5 bases). In DNA, the CDR3 is TGTGCCACCAGTGATCAACCCAGGGTCGGCACCGGGGAGCTGTTTTTT. Protein product: CATSDQPRVGTGELFF.